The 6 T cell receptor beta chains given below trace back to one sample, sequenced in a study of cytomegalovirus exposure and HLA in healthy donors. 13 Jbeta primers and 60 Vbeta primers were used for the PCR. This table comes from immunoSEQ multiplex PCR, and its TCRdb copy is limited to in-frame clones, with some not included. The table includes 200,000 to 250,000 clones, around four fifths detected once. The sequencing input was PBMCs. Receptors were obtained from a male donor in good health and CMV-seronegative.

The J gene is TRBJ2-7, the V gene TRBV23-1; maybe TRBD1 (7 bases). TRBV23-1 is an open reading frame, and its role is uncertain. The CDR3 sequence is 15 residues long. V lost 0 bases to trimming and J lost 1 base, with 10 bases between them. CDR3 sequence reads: CASSQSRGRSYEQYF. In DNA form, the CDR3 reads TGCGCCAGCAGTCAATCCAGGGGGAGGTCCTACGAGCAGTACTTC.

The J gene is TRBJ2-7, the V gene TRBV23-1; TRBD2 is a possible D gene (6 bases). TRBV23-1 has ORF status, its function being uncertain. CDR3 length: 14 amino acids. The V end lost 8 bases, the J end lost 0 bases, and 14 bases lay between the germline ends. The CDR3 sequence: CASGEERFSYEQYF. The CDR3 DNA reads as TGCGCCAGCGGGGAGGAGCGGTTCTCCTACGAGCAGTACTTC.

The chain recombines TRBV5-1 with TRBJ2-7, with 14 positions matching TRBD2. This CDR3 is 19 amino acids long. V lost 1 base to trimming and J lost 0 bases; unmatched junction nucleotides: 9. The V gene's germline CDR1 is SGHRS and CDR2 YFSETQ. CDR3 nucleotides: TGCGCCAGCAGCTTGCGTTCGGGACTAGCGGGAGAAAGCTCCTACGAGCAGTACTTC. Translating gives CASSLRSGLAGESSYEQYF.

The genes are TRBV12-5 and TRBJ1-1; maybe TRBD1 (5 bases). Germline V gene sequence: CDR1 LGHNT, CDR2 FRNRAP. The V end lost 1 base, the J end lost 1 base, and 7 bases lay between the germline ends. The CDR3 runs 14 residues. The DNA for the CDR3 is TGTGCTAGTGGTTTGGGCGGACAGAACACTGAAGCTTTCTTT. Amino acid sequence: CASGLGGQNTEAFF.

CDR3 sequence reads: CASSDSGTGSSPLHF. The CDR3 DNA reads as TGTGCCAGCAGTGACTCAGGGACAGGGAGTTCACCCCTCCACTTT. The chain recombines TRBV6-4 with TRBJ1-6, with 9 bases matching TRBD1. The CDR3 totals 15 residues. Germline lookup yields CDR1 MRHNA and CDR2 SNTAGT. V lost 0 bases, J lost 9 bases, and 3 bases stayed unmatched.

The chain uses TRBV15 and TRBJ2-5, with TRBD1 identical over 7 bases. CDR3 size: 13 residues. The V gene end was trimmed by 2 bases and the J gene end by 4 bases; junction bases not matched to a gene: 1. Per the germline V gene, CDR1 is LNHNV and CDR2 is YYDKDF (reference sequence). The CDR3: CATSRRGLETQYF. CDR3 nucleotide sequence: TGTGCCACCAGCAGAAGGGGGCTAGAGACCCAGTACTTC.